This TCR beta chain comes out of a study of cytomegalovirus exposure and HLA in healthy donors. Study observations and caveats: Excluded: some indistinguishable V segments such as TRBV6-2 and TRBV6-3.

The CDR3 spans 13 residues. The germline CDR1 and CDR2 sequences are MNHEY and SVGAGI. The V gene end was trimmed by 6 bases and the J gene end by 4 bases; junction bases not matched to a gene: 3. Concerning this clone: Its antigen is undetermined.

PCR employed 60 Vbeta and 13 Jbeta primers. Clones were sequenced by immunoSEQ multiplex PCR, and TCRdb holds only the in-frame ones, with some missing. The table lists about 160,000 clones, approximately 80% of them singletons. This TCR was recovered from a man aged 40-49 years in good health and CMV-seronegative. V gene TRBV6-5 combines with J gene TRBJ1-2; TRBD1 agrees at 9 bases. The sample taken for sequencing was PBMCs. The CDR3 sequence: CASRMGQGYGYTF. CDR3 in DNA: TGTGCCAGCAGAATGGGACAGGGCTATGGCTACACCTTC.